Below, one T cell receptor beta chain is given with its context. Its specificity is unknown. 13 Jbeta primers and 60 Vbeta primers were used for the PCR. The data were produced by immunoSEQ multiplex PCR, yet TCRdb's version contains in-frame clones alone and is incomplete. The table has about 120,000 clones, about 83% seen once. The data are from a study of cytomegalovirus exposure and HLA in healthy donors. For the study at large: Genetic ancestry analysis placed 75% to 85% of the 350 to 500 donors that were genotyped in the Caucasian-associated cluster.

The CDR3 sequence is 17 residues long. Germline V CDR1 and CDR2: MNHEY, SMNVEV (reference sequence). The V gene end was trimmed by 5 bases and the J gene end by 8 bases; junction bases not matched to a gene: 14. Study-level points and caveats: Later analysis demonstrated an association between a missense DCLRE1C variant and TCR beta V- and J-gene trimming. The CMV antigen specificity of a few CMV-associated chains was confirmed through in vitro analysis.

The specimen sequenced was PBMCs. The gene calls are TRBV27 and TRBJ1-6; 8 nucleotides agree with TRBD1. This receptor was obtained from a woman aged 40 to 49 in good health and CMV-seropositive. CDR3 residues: CASSRTQGVLRDSPLHF. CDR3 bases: TGTGCCAGCAGTAGAACACAGGGGGTCCTTCGGGATTCACCCCTCCACTTT.